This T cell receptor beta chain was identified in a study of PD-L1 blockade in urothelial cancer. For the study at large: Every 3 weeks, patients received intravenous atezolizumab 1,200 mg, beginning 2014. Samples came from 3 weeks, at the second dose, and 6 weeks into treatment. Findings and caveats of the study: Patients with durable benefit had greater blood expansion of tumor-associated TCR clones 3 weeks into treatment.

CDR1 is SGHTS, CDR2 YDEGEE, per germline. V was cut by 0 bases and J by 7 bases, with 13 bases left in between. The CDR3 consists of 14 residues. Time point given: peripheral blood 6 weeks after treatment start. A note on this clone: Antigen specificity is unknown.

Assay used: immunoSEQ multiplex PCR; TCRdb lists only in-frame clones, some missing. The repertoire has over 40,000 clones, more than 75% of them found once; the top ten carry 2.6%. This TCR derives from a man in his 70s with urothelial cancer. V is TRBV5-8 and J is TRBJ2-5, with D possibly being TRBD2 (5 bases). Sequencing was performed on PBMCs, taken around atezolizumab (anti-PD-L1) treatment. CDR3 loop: CASSLAAGLGTQYF. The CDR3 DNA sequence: TGTGCCAGCAGCTTGGCCGCCGGACTCGGGACCCAGTACTTC. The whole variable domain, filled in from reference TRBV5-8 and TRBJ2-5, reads EAGVTQSPTHLIKTRGQQATLRCSPISGHTSVYWYQQALGLGLQFLLWYDEGEERNRGNFPPRFSGRQFPNYSSELNVNALELEDSALYLCASSLAAGLGTQYFGPGTRLLVL.